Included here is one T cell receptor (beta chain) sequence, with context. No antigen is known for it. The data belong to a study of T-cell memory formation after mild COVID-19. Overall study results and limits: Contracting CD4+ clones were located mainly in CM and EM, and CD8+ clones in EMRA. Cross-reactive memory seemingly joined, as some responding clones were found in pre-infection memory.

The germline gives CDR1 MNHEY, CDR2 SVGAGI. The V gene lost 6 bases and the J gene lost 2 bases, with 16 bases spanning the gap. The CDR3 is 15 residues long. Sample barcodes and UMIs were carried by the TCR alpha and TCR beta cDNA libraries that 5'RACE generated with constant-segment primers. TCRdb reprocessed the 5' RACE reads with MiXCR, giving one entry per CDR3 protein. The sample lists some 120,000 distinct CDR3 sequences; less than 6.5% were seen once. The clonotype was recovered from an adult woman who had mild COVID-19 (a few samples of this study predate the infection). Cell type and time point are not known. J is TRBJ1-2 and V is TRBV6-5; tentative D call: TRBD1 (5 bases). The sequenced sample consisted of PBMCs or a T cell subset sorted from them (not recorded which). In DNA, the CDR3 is TGTGCCAGCAGGTATCCTACGGGACGGAACTATGGCTACACCTTC. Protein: CASRYPTGRNYGYTF.